This T cell receptor beta chain is drawn from a study of control samples from healthy donors and cancer patients. Data came from immunoSEQ multiplex PCR; TCRdb stores just in-frame clones and leaves some out. This table has about 98,000 clones, approximately 81% appearing once. The CDR3 contains 14 residues. Trimming took off 6 bases at V and 0 bases at J, with 12 bases between the two ends. Germline V lookup: CDR1 MNHEY, CDR2 SVGAGI. V is TRBV6-5 and J is TRBJ2-7, with a possible D match to TRBD2 (5 bases). This TCR was sampled from a woman aged 25 to 39 in good health. Sequenced sample: blood. The chain's CDR3 is CASSPRRSSYEQYF. CDR3 in DNA: TGTGCCAGCAGCCCACGGAGGAGCTCCTACGAGCAGTACTTC.